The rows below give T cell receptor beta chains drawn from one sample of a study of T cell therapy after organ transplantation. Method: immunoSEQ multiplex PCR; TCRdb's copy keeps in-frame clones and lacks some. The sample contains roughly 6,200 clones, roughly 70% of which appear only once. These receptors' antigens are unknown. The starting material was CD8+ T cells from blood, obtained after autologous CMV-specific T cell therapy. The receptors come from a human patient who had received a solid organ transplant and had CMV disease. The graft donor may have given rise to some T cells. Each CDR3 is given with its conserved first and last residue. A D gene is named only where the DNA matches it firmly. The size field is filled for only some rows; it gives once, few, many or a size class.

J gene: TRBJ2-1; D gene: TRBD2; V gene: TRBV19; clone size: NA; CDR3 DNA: TGTGCCAGTAGCACCTTAAGCGGGAGGGCCTCCAATGAGCAGTTCTTC; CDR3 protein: CASSTLSGRASNEQFF
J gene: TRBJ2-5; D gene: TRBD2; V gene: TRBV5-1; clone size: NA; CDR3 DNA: TGCGCCAGCAGCTTGGGGACTAGCGGTAAACAAATGGAGACCCAGTACTTC; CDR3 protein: CASSLGTSGKQMETQYF
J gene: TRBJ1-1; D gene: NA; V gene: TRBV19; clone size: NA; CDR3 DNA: TGTGCCAGTAGTATGACCATGAACACTGAAGCTTTCTTT; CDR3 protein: CASSMTMNTEAFF
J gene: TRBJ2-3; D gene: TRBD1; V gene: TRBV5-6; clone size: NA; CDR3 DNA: TGTGCCAGCAGCTTGGAGGACAGGGTCAGGGATACGCAGTATTTT; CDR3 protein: CASSLEDRVRDTQYF
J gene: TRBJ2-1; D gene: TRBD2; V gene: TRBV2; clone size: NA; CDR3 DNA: TGTGCCAGCAGTGAGCGACTAGCGGGAGCACTCAATGAGCAGTTCTTC; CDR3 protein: CASSERLAGALNEQFF
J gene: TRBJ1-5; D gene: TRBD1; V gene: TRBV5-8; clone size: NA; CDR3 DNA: TGTGCCAGCAGAGAGGGGGGCAGGGGGAGCAATCAGCCCCAGCATTTT; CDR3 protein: CASREGGRGSNQPQHF
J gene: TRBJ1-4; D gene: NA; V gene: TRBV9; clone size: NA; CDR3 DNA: TGTGCCAGCAGCGTAGCTGGAGCCAATGAAAAACTGTTTTTT; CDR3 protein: CASSVAGANEKLFF
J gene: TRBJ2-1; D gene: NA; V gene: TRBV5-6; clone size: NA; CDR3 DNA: TGTGCCAGCATAACCGACAGGGAGGAGTTCTTC; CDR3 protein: CASITDREEFF
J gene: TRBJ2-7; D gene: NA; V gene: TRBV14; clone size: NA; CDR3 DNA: TGTGCCAGCAGCCACACTGGAGACTTTACCCTTTACGAGCAGTACTTC; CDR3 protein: CASSHTGDFTLYEQYF
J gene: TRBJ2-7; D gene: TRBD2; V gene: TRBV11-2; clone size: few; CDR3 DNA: TGTGCCAGCAGCTCATCTAGCGGAGGCTACGAGCAGTACTTC; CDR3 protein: CASSSSSGGYEQYF
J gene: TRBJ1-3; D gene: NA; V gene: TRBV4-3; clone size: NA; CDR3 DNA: TGCGCCAGCAGCCCCCACGGGACGGTCTCTGGAAACACCATATATTTT; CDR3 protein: CASSPHGTVSGNTIYF
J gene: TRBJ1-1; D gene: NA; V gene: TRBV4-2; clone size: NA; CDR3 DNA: TGTGCCAGCAGCCGAGGGAATGGGAACACTGAAGCTTTCTTT; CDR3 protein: CASSRGNGNTEAFF
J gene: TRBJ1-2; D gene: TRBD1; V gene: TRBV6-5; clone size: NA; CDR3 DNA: TGTGCCAGCAGTTGGGCCAGGACAGGGTCTAACTATGGCTACACCTTC; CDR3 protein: CASSWARTGSNYGYTF
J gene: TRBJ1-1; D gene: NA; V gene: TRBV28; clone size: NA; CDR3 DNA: TGTGCCAGCAGCTCACAGGGACGGGGCACTGAAGCTTTCTTT; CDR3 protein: CASSSQGRGTEAFF
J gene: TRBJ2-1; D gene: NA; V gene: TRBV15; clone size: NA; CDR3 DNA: TGTGCCACCAGCAGATCGGACGCCTTCGGGTACAATGAGCAGTTCTTC; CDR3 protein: CATSRSDAFGYNEQFF
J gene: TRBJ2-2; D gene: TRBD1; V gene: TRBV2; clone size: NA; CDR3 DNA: TGTGCCAGCAGTTCCCGGGACAGAGACACCGGGGAGCTGTTTTTT; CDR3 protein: CASSSRDRDTGELFF
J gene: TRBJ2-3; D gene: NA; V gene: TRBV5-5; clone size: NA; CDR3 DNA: TGTGCCAGCAGCCGTGACGGGGGCACAGATACGCAGTATTTT; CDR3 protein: CASSRDGGTDTQYF
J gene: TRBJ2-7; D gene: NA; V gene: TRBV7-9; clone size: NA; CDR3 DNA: TGTGCCAGCAGCCCCGGGGGACTGTCCTACGAGCAGTACTTC; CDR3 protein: CASSPGGLSYEQYF
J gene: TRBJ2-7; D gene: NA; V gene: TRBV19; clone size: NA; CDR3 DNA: TGTGCCAGTAGTACCGCACGGGGGGCGTCCTACGAGCAGTACTTC; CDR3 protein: CASSTARGASYEQYF
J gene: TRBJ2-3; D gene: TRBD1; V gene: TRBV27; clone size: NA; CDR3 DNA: TGTGCCAGCAGTTTGCCCCCAGGACAGGTTGGTACAGATACGCAGTATTTT; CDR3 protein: CASSLPPGQVGTDTQYF